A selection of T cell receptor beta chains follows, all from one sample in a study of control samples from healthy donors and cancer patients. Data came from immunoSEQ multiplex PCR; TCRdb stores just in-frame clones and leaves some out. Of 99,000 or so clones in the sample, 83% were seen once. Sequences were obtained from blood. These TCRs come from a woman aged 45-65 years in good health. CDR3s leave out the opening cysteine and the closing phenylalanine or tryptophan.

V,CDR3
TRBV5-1,ASRLEANTGELF
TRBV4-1,ASSQVWRDSFHNEQF
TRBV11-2,ASRDRTAASYEQY
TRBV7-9,ASSLLNSYEQY
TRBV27,ASRTGTTGNNEQF
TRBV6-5,ASGRGGEETQY
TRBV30,AWRMDRGRAGELF
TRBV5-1,ASSPRTSGRTTSYEQY
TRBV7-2,ASSWGLAPNEQF
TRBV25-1,ASRLAGGGYNEQF
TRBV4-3,ASSLRTGGGQPQH
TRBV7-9,ASSTQRGSANTGELF
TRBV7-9,ASSLGAGREKLF
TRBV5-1,ASRSGTGSYEQY
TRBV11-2,ASSLRGANYGYT
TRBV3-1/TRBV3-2,ASSLTGGPQF
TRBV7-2,ASSVAAYQETQY
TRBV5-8,ASSISSGVEPAF